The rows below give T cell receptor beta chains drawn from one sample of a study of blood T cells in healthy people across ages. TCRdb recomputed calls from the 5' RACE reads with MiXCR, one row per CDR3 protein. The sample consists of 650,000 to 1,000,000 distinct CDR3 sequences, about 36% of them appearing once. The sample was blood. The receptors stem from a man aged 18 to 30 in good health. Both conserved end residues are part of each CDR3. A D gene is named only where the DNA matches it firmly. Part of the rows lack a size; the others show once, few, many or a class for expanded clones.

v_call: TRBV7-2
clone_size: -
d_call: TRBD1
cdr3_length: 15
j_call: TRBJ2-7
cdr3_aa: CASSPRDRGLYEQYF
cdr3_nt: TGTGCCAGCAGCCCCCGGGACAGGGGGCTATACGAGCAGTACTTC

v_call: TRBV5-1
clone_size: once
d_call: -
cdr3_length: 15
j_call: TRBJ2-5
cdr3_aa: CASSLALGVQETQYF
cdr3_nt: TGCGCCAGCAGCTTGGCCCTGGGAGTACAAGAGACCCAGTACTTC

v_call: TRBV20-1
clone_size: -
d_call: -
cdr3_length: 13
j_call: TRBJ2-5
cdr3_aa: CSARPAGAETQYF
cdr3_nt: TGCAGTGCTAGACCTGCGGGGGCGGAGACCCAGTACTTC

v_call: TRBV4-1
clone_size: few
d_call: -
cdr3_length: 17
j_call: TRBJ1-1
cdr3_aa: CASSRLGSGVMNTEAFF
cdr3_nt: TGCGCCAGCAGCCGACTGGGGTCGGGGGTCATGAACACTGAAGCTTTCTTT

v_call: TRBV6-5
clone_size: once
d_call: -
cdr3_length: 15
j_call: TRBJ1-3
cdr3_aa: CASSYSGRLGNTIYF
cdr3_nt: TGTGCCAGCAGTTACTCGGGCAGGCTTGGAAACACCATATATTTT

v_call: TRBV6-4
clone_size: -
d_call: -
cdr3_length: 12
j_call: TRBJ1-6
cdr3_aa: CASSGRDSPLHF
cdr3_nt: TGTGCCAGCAGTGGTAGGGATTCACCCCTCCACTTT

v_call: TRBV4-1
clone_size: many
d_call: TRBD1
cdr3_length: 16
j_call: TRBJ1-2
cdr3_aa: CASSPATGGVSYGYTF
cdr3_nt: TGCGCCAGCAGCCCCGCTACAGGGGGCGTAAGCTATGGCTACACCTTC

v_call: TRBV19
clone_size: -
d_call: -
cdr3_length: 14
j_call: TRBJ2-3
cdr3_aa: CASETQQGADTQYF
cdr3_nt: TGTGCCAGTGAAACACAGCAAGGGGCAGATACGCAGTATTTT

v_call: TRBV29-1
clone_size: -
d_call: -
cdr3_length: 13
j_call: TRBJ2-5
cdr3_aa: CSVDQPRTSRQYF
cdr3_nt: TGCAGCGTTGACCAACCACGGACGAGCAGGCAGTACTTC

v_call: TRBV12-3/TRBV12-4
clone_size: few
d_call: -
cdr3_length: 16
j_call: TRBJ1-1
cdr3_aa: CASRTTRDGMNTEAFF
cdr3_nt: TGTGCCAGCAGAACGACCCGGGACGGTATGAACACTGAAGCTTTCTTT

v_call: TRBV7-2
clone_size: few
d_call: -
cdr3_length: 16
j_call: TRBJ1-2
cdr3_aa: CASSLGAADSNYGYTF
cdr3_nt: TGTGCCAGCAGCTTAGGGGCCGCCGATTCCAACTATGGCTACACCTTC

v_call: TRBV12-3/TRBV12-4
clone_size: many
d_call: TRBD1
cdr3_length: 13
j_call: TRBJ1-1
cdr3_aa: CASSVQGDTEAFF
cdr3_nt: TGTGCCAGCAGTGTACAGGGGGACACTGAAGCTTTCTTT

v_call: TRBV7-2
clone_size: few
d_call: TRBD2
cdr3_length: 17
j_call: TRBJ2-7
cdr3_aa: CASSLTSQRGSHNEQYF
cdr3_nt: TGTGCCAGCAGCCTAACCTCTCAGCGGGGGTCTCACAATGAGCAGTACTTC

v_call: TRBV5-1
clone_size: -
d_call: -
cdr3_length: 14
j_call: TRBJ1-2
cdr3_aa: CASSLEREDYGHTF
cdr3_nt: TGCGCCAGCAGCTTGGAGCGGGAGGACTATGGCCACACCTTC

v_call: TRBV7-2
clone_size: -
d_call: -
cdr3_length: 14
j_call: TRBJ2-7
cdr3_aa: CASSVSALMQRQYF
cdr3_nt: TGTGCCAGCAGCGTATCGGCCTTAATGCAACGGCAGTACTTC

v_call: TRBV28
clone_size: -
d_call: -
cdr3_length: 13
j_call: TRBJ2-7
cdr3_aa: CASSFLGVYEQYF
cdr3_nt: TGTGCCAGCAGTTTCCTGGGGGTATACGAGCAGTACTTC

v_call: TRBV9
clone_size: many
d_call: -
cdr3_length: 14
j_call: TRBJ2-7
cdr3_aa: CASSVGVDSYEQYF
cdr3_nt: TGTGCCAGCAGCGTAGGGGTAGACTCCTACGAGCAGTACTTC

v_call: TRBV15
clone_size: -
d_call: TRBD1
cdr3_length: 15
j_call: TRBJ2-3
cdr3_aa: CATSSPGQGTDTQYF
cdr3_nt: TGTGCCACCAGCAGCCCGGGACAGGGGACAGATACGCAGTATTTT

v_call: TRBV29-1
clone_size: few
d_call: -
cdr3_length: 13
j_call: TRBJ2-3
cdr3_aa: CSAVGRLTDTQYF
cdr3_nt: TGCAGCGCGGTCGGCAGACTCACAGATACGCAGTATTTT

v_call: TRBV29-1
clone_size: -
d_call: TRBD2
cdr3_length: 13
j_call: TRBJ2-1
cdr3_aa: CSVQTSGNGEQFF
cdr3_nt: TGCAGCGTCCAAACTAGCGGGAACGGTGAGCAGTTCTTC

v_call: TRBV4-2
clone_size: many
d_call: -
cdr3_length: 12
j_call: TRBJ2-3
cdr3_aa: CASSHRTDTQYF
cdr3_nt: TGTGCCAGCAGCCATCGCACAGATACGCAGTATTTT

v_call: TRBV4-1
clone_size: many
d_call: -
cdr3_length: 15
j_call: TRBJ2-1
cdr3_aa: CASSQDLGWDNEQFF
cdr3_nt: TGCGCCAGCAGCCAAGATCTGGGTTGGGACAATGAGCAGTTCTTC

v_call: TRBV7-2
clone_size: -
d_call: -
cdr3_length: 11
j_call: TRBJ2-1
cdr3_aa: CASSRENEQFF
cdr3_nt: TGTGCCAGCAGCCGAGAGAATGAGCAGTTCTTC

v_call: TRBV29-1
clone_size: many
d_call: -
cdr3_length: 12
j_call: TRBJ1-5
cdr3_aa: CSVRLGNQPQHF
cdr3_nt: TGCAGCGTTCGGTTGGGCAATCAGCCCCAGCATTTT

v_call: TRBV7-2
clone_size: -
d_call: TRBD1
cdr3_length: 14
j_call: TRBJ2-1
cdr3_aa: CASSHGQGVNEQFF
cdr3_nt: TGTGCCAGCAGCCACGGACAGGGGGTCAATGAGCAGTTCTTC

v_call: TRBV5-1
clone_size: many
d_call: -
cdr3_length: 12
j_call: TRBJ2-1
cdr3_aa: CASSLEYNEQFF
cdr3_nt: TGTGCCAGCAGCCTAGAGTACAATGAGCAGTTCTTC

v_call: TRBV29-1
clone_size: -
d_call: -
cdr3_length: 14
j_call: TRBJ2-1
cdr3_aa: CSVEAGEPYNEQFF
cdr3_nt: TGCAGCGTTGAAGCTGGGGAACCCTACAATGAGCAGTTCTTC

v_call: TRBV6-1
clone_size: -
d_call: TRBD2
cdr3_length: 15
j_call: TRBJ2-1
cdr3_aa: CASSDGSSGGWKQFF
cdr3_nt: TGTGCCAGCAGTGATGGGTCTAGCGGGGGGTGGAAGCAGTTCTTC

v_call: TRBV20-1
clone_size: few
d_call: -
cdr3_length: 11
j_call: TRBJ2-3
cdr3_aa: CSARERAAQYF
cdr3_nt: TGCAGTGCTAGAGAGCGAGCCGCGCAGTATTTT

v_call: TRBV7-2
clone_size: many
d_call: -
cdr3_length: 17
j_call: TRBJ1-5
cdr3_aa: CASRPKIVVAGGQPQHF
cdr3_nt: TGTGCCAGCAGGCCGAAAATCGTGGTAGCAGGCGGACAGCCCCAGCATTTT

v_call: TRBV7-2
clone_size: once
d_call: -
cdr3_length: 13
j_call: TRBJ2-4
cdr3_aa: CASAFREYNEQYF
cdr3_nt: TGTGCCAGCGCCTTCCGCGAGTACAATGAGCAGTACTTC

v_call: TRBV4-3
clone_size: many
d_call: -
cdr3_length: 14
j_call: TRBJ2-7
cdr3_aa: CASSQGSSGDEQYF
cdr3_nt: TGCGCCAGCAGCCAAGGGTCCTCTGGGGACGAGCAGTACTTC

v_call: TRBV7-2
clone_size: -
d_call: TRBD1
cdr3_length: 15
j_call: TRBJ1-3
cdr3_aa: CASSTLTGVGNTIYF
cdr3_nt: TGTGCCAGCAGCACCCTAACAGGGGTCGGAAACACCATATATTTT

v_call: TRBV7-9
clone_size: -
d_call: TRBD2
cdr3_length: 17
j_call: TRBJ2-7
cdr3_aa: CASSRGSGGDIYNEQYF
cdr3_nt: TGTGCCAGCAGTCGTGGTAGCGGGGGGGATATTTACAATGAGCAGTACTTC

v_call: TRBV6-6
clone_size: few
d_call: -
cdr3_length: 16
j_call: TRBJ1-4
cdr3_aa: CASSYLGTTTNEKLFF
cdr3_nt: TGTGCCAGCAGTTACTTAGGGACAACAACTAATGAAAAACTGTTTTTT

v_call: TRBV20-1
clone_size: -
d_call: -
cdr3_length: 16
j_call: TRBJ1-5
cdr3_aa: CSASPPGVGSNQPQHF
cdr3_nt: TGCAGTGCTAGCCCCCCCGGGGTAGGTAGCAATCAGCCCCAGCATTTT

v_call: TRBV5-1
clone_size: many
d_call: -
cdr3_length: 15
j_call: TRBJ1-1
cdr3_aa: CASSLNSLKNTEAFF
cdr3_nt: TGCGCCAGCAGCTTGAACAGCCTTAAGAACACTGAAGCTTTCTTT

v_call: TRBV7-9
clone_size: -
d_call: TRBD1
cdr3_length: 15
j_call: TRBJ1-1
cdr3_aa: CASSPYRQGFTEAFF
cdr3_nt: TGTGCCAGCAGCCCCTATCGACAGGGTTTCACTGAAGCTTTCTTT

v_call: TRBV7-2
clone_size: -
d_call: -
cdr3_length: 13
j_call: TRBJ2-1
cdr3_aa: CASSQQGTRVRFF
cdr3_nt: TGTGCCAGCAGCCAACAGGGGACTAGAGTTAGGTTCTTC

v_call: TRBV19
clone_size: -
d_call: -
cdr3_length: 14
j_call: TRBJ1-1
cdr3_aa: CASSHRTSNTEAFF
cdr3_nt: TGTGCCAGTAGCCACAGGACCTCGAACACTGAAGCTTTCTTT

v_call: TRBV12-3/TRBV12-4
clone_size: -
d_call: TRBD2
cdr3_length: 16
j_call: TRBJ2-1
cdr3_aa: CASSLRLAGIRNEQFF
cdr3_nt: TGTGCCAGCAGTCTCCGACTAGCGGGGATTCGGAATGAGCAGTTCTTC

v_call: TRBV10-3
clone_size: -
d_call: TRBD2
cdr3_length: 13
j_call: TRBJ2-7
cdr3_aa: CAILSGGADEQYF
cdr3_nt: TGTGCCATTCTGAGCGGGGGGGCGGATGAGCAGTACTTC

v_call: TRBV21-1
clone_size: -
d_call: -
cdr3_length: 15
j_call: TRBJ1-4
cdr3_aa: CASSRRQGEDEKLFF
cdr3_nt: TGTGCCAGCAGCCGGAGACAGGGAGAAGATGAAAAACTGTTTTTT

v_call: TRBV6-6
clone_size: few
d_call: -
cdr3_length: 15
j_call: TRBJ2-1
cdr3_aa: CASRETGQTYNEQFF
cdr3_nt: TGTGCCAGCAGGGAGACGGGACAAACCTACAATGAGCAGTTCTTC

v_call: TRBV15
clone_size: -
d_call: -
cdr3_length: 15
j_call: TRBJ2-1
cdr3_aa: CATSRVSVSYNEQFF
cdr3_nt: TGTGCCACCAGCAGAGTTAGCGTCAGCTACAATGAGCAGTTCTTC

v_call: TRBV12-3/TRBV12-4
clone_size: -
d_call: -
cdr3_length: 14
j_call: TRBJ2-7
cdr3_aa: CASTPEGSYNEQYF
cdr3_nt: TGTGCCAGCACCCCGGAGGGCAGTTACAATGAGCAGTACTTC

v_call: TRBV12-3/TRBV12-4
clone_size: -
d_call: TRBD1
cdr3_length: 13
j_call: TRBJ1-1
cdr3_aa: CASRGQSNTEAFF
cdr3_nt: TGTGCCAGCAGGGGACAGTCGAACACTGAAGCTTTCTTT

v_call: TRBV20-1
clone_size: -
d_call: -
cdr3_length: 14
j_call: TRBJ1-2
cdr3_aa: CSAVLPTGIYGHTF
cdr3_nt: TGCAGTGCTGTCCTACCGACAGGAATCTATGGCCACACCTTC

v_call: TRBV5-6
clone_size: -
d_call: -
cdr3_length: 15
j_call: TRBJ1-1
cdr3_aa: CASSTRQVISTEAFF
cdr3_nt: TGTGCCAGCAGCACACGACAGGTTATCTCCACTGAAGCTTTCTTT

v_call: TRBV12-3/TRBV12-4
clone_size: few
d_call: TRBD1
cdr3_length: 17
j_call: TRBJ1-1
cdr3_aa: CASSPGGGTIRNTEAFF
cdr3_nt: TGTGCCAGCAGCCCAGGGGGGGGCACGATTCGGAACACTGAAGCTTTCTTT

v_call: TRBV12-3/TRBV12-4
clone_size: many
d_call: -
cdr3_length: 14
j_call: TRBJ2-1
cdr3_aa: CASRPYGGYNEQFF
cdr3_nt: TGTGCCAGCAGACCATATGGGGGGTACAATGAGCAGTTCTTC

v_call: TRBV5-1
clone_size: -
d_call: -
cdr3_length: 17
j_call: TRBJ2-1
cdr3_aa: CASSPFSPSRTYNEQFF
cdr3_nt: TGCGCCAGCAGCCCGTTTAGCCCTAGCCGCACCTACAATGAGCAGTTCTTC